Following are 24 T cell receptor beta chains from one sample sequenced in a study of blood T cells in healthy people across ages. It was with a sample-barcoded 5' primer and a J-beta primer mix that a second PCR of about 6 to 12 cycles was run. MiXCR, run by TCRdb on the 5' RACE reads, gives a single entry per CDR3 protein. The sample lists 550,000 to 650,000 distinct CDR3 sequences, about a quarter occurring once. This sample also appeared in a second study, on T cells of mothers and their children.

The source material was blood. The receptors stem from a boy aged 2-9 years in good health.

This clonotype was found a few times. A read error may produce the germline difference seen at one junction end. The chain has TRBV15 and TRBJ2-5; TRBD2 matches at 10 bases. The assigned J gene may be wrong: the sequence end matches TRBJ2-1 better. The CDR3 totals 18 residues. CDR1 is LNHNV and CDR2 is YYDKDF in the germline V gene (reference sequence). The CDR3 region has the DNA TGTGCCACTAGCAGAGAAAGGTTTCAAGCGGGAGGGAACAATGAGCAGTTCTTC. Protein product: CATSRERFQAGGNNEQFF.

The chain links TRBV6-6 to TRBJ1-5, with 8 bases that match TRBD1. From germline, CDR1 is MNHNY and CDR2 SVGAGI (reference sequence). J was trimmed by 5 bases and V by 2 bases; bases with no gene match: 5. The CDR3 has 15 residues. This CDR3 reads CASSYLRTGHQPQHF. CDR3 DNA sequence: TGTGCCAGCAGTTACCTCAGGACAGGGCATCAGCCCCAGCATTTT.

The chain has TRBV10-2 and TRBJ2-7; TRBD2 agrees at 12 bases. Germline V gives CDR1 WSHSY, CDR2 SAAADI. CDR3 length: 14 amino acids. Unmatched junction bases numbered 5, after V lost 6 bases and J lost 5 bases. The CDR3 nucleotides read TGCGCCAGCAGAAGACTAGCGGGAGACAACGAGCAGTACTTC. Translation gives CASRRLAGDNEQYF.

This clonotype was found a few times. V gene TRBV27 combines with J gene TRBJ2-5; a possible D gene is TRBD2 (6 bases). Germline CDR1 reads MNHEY; CDR2 reads SMNVEV (reference sequence). Trimming left V 3 bases short and J 11 bases short, with 19 bases between. There are 14 residues in the CDR3. This chain's CDR3 is CASSFRGRTGEQYF. CDR3 sequence (DNA): TGTGCCAGCAGTTTTAGGGGAAGGACGGGGGAGCAGTACTTC.

This chain connects TRBV3-1 to TRBJ2-5, with 11 bases identical to TRBD2. V lost 0 bases to trimming and J lost 2 bases; unmatched junction nucleotides: 5. Germline loops: CDR1 LGHDT, CDR2 YNNKEL (reference sequence). The CDR3 spans 17 residues. DNA for the CDR3: TGTGCCAGCAGCCAAGATCTGGGACTAGCGGAGCAAGAGACCCAGTACTTC. Amino acids: CASSQDLGLAEQETQYF.

The chain couples TRBV10-1 to TRBJ2-1, with 9 bases fitting TRBD2. The CDR3 contains 16 residues. The J segment lost 6 bases and the V segment lost 3 bases, leaving 9 bases of the junction unmatched. Per the germline V gene, CDR1 is WNHNN and CDR2 is SYGVQD (reference sequence). This CDR3 reads CASSDTTSGSLNEQFF. CDR3 in DNA: TGCGCCAGCAGTGATACTACTAGCGGGTCTCTCAATGAGCAGTTCTTC.

CDR3 coding DNA: TGCAGTGCTAGTATAGGAGGCAACTACGAGCAGTACTTC. This translates into CSASIGGNYEQYF. The rearrangement links TRBV20-1 to TRBJ2-7; D may be TRBD2 (5 bases). With 3 bases removed from V and 3 bases from J, the gap between germline ends came to 12 bases. This CDR3 has 13 residues. Germline values: CDR1 DFQATT, CDR2 SNEGSKA (reference sequence).

The V gene is TRBV4-2, the J gene TRBJ2-2; 9 bases map to TRBD2. Germline CDR1 reads LGHNA; CDR2 reads YNFKEQ. CDR3 length: 18 amino acids. The V and J ends lost 0 bases and 3 bases, in that order; junction bases with no gene match: 8. The CDR3 coding sequence is TGTGCCAGCAGCCAAGATACGGCTAGCGGGGTTCACACCGGGGAGCTGTTTTTT. It specifies CASSQDTASGVHTGELFF.

The rearrangement links TRBV20-1 to TRBJ2-4; TRBD2 might be the D (6 bases). The ends were cut back, 3 bases at V and 3 bases at J, with 18 bases in the middle. The CDR3 is 16 amino acids. Germline CDR1 and CDR2: DFQATT and SNEGSKA (reference sequence). This CDR3 reads CSARKVGTFRKNIQYF. CDR3 coding DNA: TGCAGTGCTAGGAAGGTTGGGACTTTCCGCAAAAACATTCAGTACTTC.

The rearrangement links TRBV29-1 to TRBJ1-2; TRBD1 agrees at 10 bases. The junction had 5 bases not matched to a gene; V was cut back by 7 bases and J by 3 bases. The length of the CDR3 is 13 residues. Germline V gene lookup returns CDR1 SQVTM and CDR2 ANQGSEA. CDR3 nucleotides: TGCAGCGCACCCGGGACAGGGGACTATGGCTACACCTTC. Protein: CSAPGTGDYGYTF.

This clonotype has more than one count but fewer than ten. The chain employs TRBV6-6 and TRBJ2-5; D uncertain. The CDR3 has 15 residues. The V gene lost 6 bases and the J gene lost 2 bases, with 16 bases spanning the gap. The germline V gene has CDR1 MNHNY and CDR2 SVGAGI (reference sequence). The CDR3 region is CASRDLKGWQETQYF. Written as DNA, the CDR3 is TGTGCCAGCAGGGACCTAAAGGGCTGGCAAGAGACCCAGTACTTC.

This clonotype was seen more than once but under ten times. This chain links TRBV5-1 with TRBJ1-2; D not certain. V lost 1 base to trimming and J lost 6 bases, with 13 bases between them. The germline CDR1 and CDR2 sequences are SGHRS and YFSETQ. The CDR3 has 14 residues. In nucleotides, the CDR3 is TGCGCCAGCAGCTTGAACCTGGGAACGGATGGCTACACCTTC. It is translated as CASSLNLGTDGYTF.

V usage is TRBV5-1 and J usage is TRBJ2-1; weak D call: TRBD2 (6 bases). This CDR3 comprises 14 residues. Germline values: CDR1 SGHRS, CDR2 YFSETQ. Trimming left V 1 base short and J 7 bases short, with 12 bases between. Here the CDR3 DNA reads TGCGCCAGCAGCTTGATTCCAGGAGGGAATGAGCAGTTCTTC. It yields the protein CASSLIPGGNEQFF.

The chain couples TRBV3-1 to TRBJ2-7; D might be TRBD2 (6 bases). The V and J ends lost 2 bases and 4 bases respectively, with 15 bases between them. This CDR3 spans 15 amino acids. Germline V gives CDR1 LGHDT, CDR2 YNNKEL (reference sequence). Here the CDR3 DNA reads TGTGCCAGCAGCCAACGGGGGACCCGGGTATACGAGCAGTACTTC. It codes for CASSQRGTRVYEQYF.

V gene TRBV12-3 or TRBV12-4 combines with J gene TRBJ1-4; D not resolved. The CDR3 has 14 residues. Deletions cut 2 bases from V and 3 bases from J, with 7 bases between. This CDR3 is CASSLTTPNEKLFF. The CDR3 nucleotides are TGTGCCAGCAGTTTAACGACACCTAATGAAAAACTGTTTTTT.

In DNA, the CDR3 is TGTGCCAGCTCACCGGAAGGGCCCTCTGGAAACACCATATATTTT. It codes for CASSPEGPSGNTIYF. This sequence joins TRBV18 and TRBJ1-3; D gene ambiguous. In germline, CDR1 is KGHSH, CDR2 LQKENI. There are 15 residues in the CDR3. V dropped 3 bases and J dropped 0 bases, with 9 bases sitting between them.

This chain connects TRBV29-1 to TRBJ1-1, with D possibly matching TRBD1 (6 bases). V was trimmed by 6 bases and J by 0 bases, leaving 14 bases between them. From germline, CDR1 is SQVTM and CDR2 ANQGSEA. The CDR3 spans 14 residues. The CDR3 bases are TGCAGCGTCCACACGACAGGACTGAACACTGAAGCTTTCTTT. As protein: CSVHTTGLNTEAFF.

This clonotype has only a few counts. The chain carries TRBV7-2 and TRBJ2-1; 15 bases align to TRBD2. Looked up from germline, CDR1 is SGHTA and CDR2 is FQGNSA. V was clipped by 3 bases and J by 2 bases; unmatched bases: 2. CDR3 length equals 17 residues. CDR3 protein: CASSLGLAGGPYNEQFF. The DNA of the CDR3 is TGTGCCAGCAGCTTGGGACTAGCGGGAGGTCCCTACAATGAGCAGTTCTTC. Full variable domain (remainder filled in from reference TRBV7-2 and TRBJ2-1): GAGVSQSPSNKVTEKGKDVELRCDPISGHTALYWYRQSLGQGLEFLIYFQGNSAPDKSGLPSDRFSAERTGGSVSTLTIQRTQQEDSAVYLCASSLGLAGGPYNEQFFGPGTRLTVL.

In the case of this clonotype: This CDR3 fails to terminate in the conserved phenylalanine or tryptophan, so it likely reflects a read error. V is TRBV7-9 and J is TRBJ2-5; D unclear. Germline CDR1 reads SEHNR; CDR2 reads FQNEAQ (reference sequence). The CDR3 contains 15 residues. Between the trimmed V and J ends, which lost 5 bases and 5 bases, there was a span of 18 bases. For the CDR3, the DNA is TGTGCCAGCAGCCCCCCAAGCCCCTCAAGGGAGACCCAGTACCTC. Amino acids: CASSPPSPSRETQYL.

The table lists this clonotype with a few counts. One end of the junction is discordant with germline, which a read error may explain. The chain has TRBV27 and TRBJ2-5; D tentatively reads TRBD1 or TRBD2 (6 bases each). Germline V lookup: CDR1 MNHEY, CDR2 SMNVEV (reference sequence). The CDR3 contains 11 residues. CDR3 amino acids: CASNVGGLEFF. CDR3 coding DNA: TGTGCCAGCAACGTAGGGGGACTTGAGTTCTTC.

Ten or more counts support this clonotype. The chain combines TRBV20-1 with TRBJ2-4, with 10 bases matching TRBD2. In germline, CDR1 is DFQATT, CDR2 SNEGSKA (reference sequence). This CDR3 is built from 15 residues. After removal of 7 bases from V and 8 bases from J, the junction contained 14 bases not matched to a gene. The DNA for the CDR3 is TGCAGTGTTGCCCCGACTAGCGGGCTGGGGGACATTCAGTACTTC. Its translation: CSVAPTSGLGDIQYF.

This clonotype was observed a few times. The J gene is TRBJ2-5, the V gene TRBV6-5; 9 bases align to TRBD2. The CDR3 is 17 amino acids. The V gene's germline CDR1 is MNHEY and CDR2 SVGAGI. Losses at the gene ends were 0 bases for V and 2 bases for J; bases not matched to a gene: 7. The CDR3 here is CASSYSPSGDYQETQYF. Written as DNA, the CDR3 is TGTGCCAGCAGTTACTCGCCTAGCGGGGATTATCAAGAGACCCAGTACTTC.

V and J are TRBV10-3 and TRBJ2-2; 7 bases are shared with TRBD2. V lost 7 bases and J lost 2; bases outside the gene matches: 16. The germline CDR1 and CDR2 sequences are ENHRY and SYGVKD. The length of the CDR3 is 18 residues. The CDR3 sequence: CAITRLRGGGRNTGELFF. The CDR3 DNA reads TGTGCCATCACTAGACTACGGGGTGGCGGGAGAAACACCGGGGAGCTGTTTTTT.

This clonotype was observed a handful of times. The chain recombines TRBV7-2 with TRBJ2-6; D might be TRBD1 (5 bases). This CDR3 spans 16 amino acids. V shed 5 bases and J shed 3 bases, with 14 bases lying between them. Germline V gene data show CDR1 as SGHTA and CDR2 as FQGNSA. The DNA for the CDR3 is TGTGCCAGCAGCCCCCAGGGAATAGGTGGGGCCAACGTCCTGACTTTC. Encoded protein: CASSPQGIGGANVLTF.